This T cell receptor beta chain was captured by sequencing in a study of T-cell reconstitution after alpha-beta-depleted transplantation in children. Germline-derived CDR1 and CDR2 are SGHRS and YFSETQ. The CDR3 is made up of 14 amino acids. The trim removed 3 bases at V and 5 bases at J, leaving 8 bases unmatched. This clonotype was counted between two and nine times. TCRbeta library construction was performed incorporating unique molecular identifiers. MiXCR, applied by TCRdb to the PCR reads, yields one record per CDR3 protein. The sample lists about 580,000 distinct CDR3 sequences; 25% to 30% were seen once.

This chain connects TRBV5-1 to TRBJ2-7; TRBD1 matches at 7 bases. The TCR comes from a boy under three years old with Wiskott-Aldrich syndrome, due to receive a stem cell transplant. Material: PBMCs, obtained before TCRalphabeta/CD19-depleted stem cell transplant. The CDR3 loop is CASSSPTGTHEQYF. CDR3 in DNA: TGCGCCAGCAGCTCGCCGACAGGGACGCACGAGCAGTACTTC.